This T cell receptor beta chain was found in a study of blood T cell repertoires in COVID-19. For the study at large: Some COVID-19 samples were acute and others convalescent; all came from the United States, Italy and Spain. The cDNA or gDNA used as material had been derived from T cells, B-cell-depleted T cells, or PBMCs.

This CDR3 is 13 amino acids long. Germline lookup yields CDR1 SQVTM and CDR2 ANQGSEA. Trimming took 4 bases from V and 1 from J, leaving 7 bases between them. As processed by the authors: Nucleated cell counts were estimated from reference gene primer amplification. Produced via immunoSEQ multiplex PCR; TCRdb's table is partial and in-frame only. V and J calls plus clone size are reproduced from that table; the DNA served to infer D and trimming. The table has about 81,000 clones, 84% seen once; the top ten hold roughly 13%. The sequence was collected from a human donor in a cohort sampled during active COVID-19. The chain joins TRBV29-1 to TRBJ2-2; D possibly corresponds to TRBD1 (6 bases). Sequencing input: peripheral blood. The CDR3 spells CSVVRGNTGELFF. CDR3 bases: TGCAGCGTTGTCAGGGGGAACACCGGGGAGCTGTTTTTT.